Each of the 32 T cell receptor beta chains below was sequenced from the same sample in a study of radiotherapy plus CTLA-4 blockade in lung cancer. Assay used: immunoSEQ multiplex PCR; TCRdb lists only in-frame clones, some missing. The sample holds about 49,000 clones, about 88% seen once. This material consisted of peripheral blood, taken from a patient treated with radiotherapy plus ipilimumab. Receptors were obtained from a human donor with non-small cell lung cancer whose response to radiotherapy plus ipilimumab could not be evaluated.

J is TRBJ2-3 and V is TRBV4-3, with TRBD2 identical over 9 bases. Germline V lookup: CDR1 LGHNA, CDR2 YSLEER. V was pared by 0 bases and J by 2 bases, with 9 bases of the junction left unmatched. The CDR3 loop spans 18 amino acids. For the CDR3, the DNA is TGCGCCAGCAGCCAAGATCGGGGGCTAGCGGGATACACAGATACGCAGTATTTT. It translates to CASSQDRGLAGYTDTQYF.

The chain links TRBV28 to TRBJ2-7, with D maybe TRBD1 (5 bases). Per the germline V gene, CDR1 is MDHEN and CDR2 is SYDVKM. There are 12 residues in the CDR3. The V gene lost 1 base and the J gene lost 9 bases, with 10 bases spanning the gap. The CDR3, as DNA: TGTGCCAGCAGTTTATTGCTGGGGCGGCAGTACTTC. Translating gives CASSLLLGRQYF. The whole variable domain, filled in from reference TRBV28 and TRBJ2-7, reads DVKVTQSSRYLVKRTGEKVFLECVQDMDHENMFWYRQDPGLGLRLIYFSYDVKMKEKGDIPEGYSVSREKKERFSLILESASTNQTSMYLCASSLLLGRQYFGPGTRLTVT.

V gene TRBV7-8 combines with J gene TRBJ2-7; possible D gene TRBD1, 6 bases. V dropped 3 bases and J dropped 6 bases, with 9 bases sitting between them. CDR3 size: 12 residues. Germline V gene data show CDR1 as SGHVS and CDR2 as FQNEAQ. The CDR3 spells CASSFPGAEQYF. DNA for the CDR3: TGTGCCAGCAGCTTTCCAGGGGCCGAGCAGTACTTC.

The J gene is TRBJ2-1, the V gene TRBV6-5; D is perhaps TRBD2 (6 bases). Germline V gene sequence: CDR1 MNHEY, CDR2 SVGAGI. The V gene lost 6 bases and the J gene lost 7 bases, with 16 bases spanning the gap. The CDR3 is 14 amino acids. CDR3 residues: CASSLVGSWNEQFF. For the CDR3, the DNA is TGTGCCAGCAGCTTGGTCGGGAGCTGGAATGAGCAGTTCTTC.

The sample holds one count of this clone. The genes are TRBV14 and TRBJ1-1, with TRBD1 matching 8 bases. V was pared by 8 bases and J by 1 base, with 6 bases of the junction left unmatched. CDR1 and CDR2 from the germline V gene are SGHDN and FVKESK. There are 14 residues in the CDR3. The CDR3 DNA is TGTGCCAGCGCTCAGGGGGCTAAGAACACTGAAGCTTTCTTT. Its protein product is CASAQGAKNTEAFF. The full variable domain, rest sourced from reference TRBV14 and TRBJ1-1, is EAGVTQFPSHSVIEKGQTVTLRCDPISGHDNLYWYRRVMGKEIKFLLHFVKESKQDESGMPNNRFLAERTGGTYSTLKVQPAELEDSGVYFCASAQGAKNTEAFFGQGTRLTVV.

The gene calls are TRBV28 and TRBJ1-4; 8 positions match TRBD1. This CDR3 has 15 residues. V shed 4 bases, J shed 12 bases, and the junction held 13 bases outside the gene matches. Germline lookup yields CDR1 MDHEN and CDR2 SYDVKM. The CDR3 DNA follows: TGTGCCAGCAGTTCTCATTCGGGACAGGTGAAGGAACTGTTTTTT. This codes for CASSSHSGQVKELFF.

V gene TRBV5-1 combines with J gene TRBJ1-1, with 7 bases matching TRBD1. Looked up from germline, CDR1 is SGHRS and CDR2 is YFSETQ. V was pared by 7 bases and J by 1 base, with 4 bases of the junction left unmatched. CDR3 length: 13 residues. The CDR3 here is CASQGGGNTEAFF. As DNA, the CDR3 is TGCGCCAGCCAAGGGGGCGGGAACACTGAAGCTTTCTTT.

This chain uses TRBV2 with TRBJ2-1; D is perhaps TRBD2 (6 bases). Germline V gives CDR1 SNHLY, CDR2 FYNNEI. V shed 6 bases and J shed 9 bases, with 12 bases lying between them. CDR3 size: 12 residues. The CDR3 region has the DNA TGTGCCAGCAGGCGACTAGTGGGTGAGCAGTTCTTC. Its translation is CASRRLVGEQFF.

The V call is TRBV7-2, the J call TRBJ2-3; a weak D match, TRBD2 (5 bases). The CDR3 spans 11 residues. The V gene lost 5 bases and the J gene lost 8 bases, with 8 bases spanning the gap. Germline V gene sequence: CDR1 SGHTA, CDR2 FQGNSA. CDR3 amino acids: CASSSEGTQYF. CDR3 coding DNA: TGTGCCAGCAGCAGCGAGGGTACGCAGTATTTT.

The chain joins TRBV28 to TRBJ2-3; tentatively, D is TRBD1 (6 bases). The CDR3 covers 16 residues. The germline CDR1 and CDR2 sequences are MDHEN and SYDVKM. V shed 4 bases and J shed 3 bases, with 17 bases lying between them. The CDR3 DNA sequence: TGTGCCAGCAGTTCATCCAGGGGTTACGGGACAGATACGCAGTATTTT. Translating gives CASSSSRGYGTDTQYF.

This clone was counted a single time. This sequence joins TRBV4-2 and TRBJ2-1; 12 bases fit TRBD2. The CDR3 contains 15 residues. The germline CDR1 and CDR2 sequences are LGHNA and YNFKEQ. Trimming at V came to 9 bases and at J to 1 base, leaving 4 bases not matched to a gene. The DNA of the CDR3 is TGTGCCAGTAGGACTAGCGGGACTTCCTACAATGAGCAGTTCTTC. Protein sequence: CASRTSGTSYNEQFF.

The V and J genes are TRBV4-3 and TRBJ2-7, with a possible D match to TRBD2 (5 bases). The CDR3 contains 15 residues. Trimming took off 0 bases at V and 3 bases at J, with 12 bases between the two ends. Germline-derived CDR1 and CDR2 are LGHNA and YSLEER. The CDR3 sequence is CASSQDGSSIYEQYF. The CDR3 DNA is TGCGCCAGCAGCCAAGATGGGAGCAGCATCTACGAGCAGTACTTC.

The V and J genes are TRBV7-2 and TRBJ1-5; D is ambiguous. The V end was cut by 1 base, the J end by 0 bases, with 13 bases between. There are 17 residues in the CDR3. Germline V CDR1 and CDR2: SGHTA, FQGNSA. The CDR3 DNA sequence: TGTGCCAGCAGCTTAGGATTCGGTCCATATAGCAATCAGCCCCAGCATTTT. Its translation is CASSLGFGPYSNQPQHF.

This rearrangement joins TRBV5-1 to TRBJ2-3, with D possibly being TRBD2 (5 bases). This CDR3 has 13 residues. V was trimmed by 4 bases and J by 4 bases, leaving 10 bases between them. Per the germline V gene, CDR1 is SGHRS and CDR2 is YFSETQ. CDR3 region: CASSPRVADTQYF. The CDR3 coding sequence is TGCGCCAGCAGCCCGAGGGTAGCAGATACGCAGTATTTT.

This chain uses TRBV28 with TRBJ2-6; D is possibly TRBD1 (6 bases). The CDR3 has 16 residues. V lost 6 bases and J 0 bases, leaving 12 bases between the germline ends. CDR1 is MDHEN and CDR2 is SYDVKM in the germline V gene. CDR3 nucleotide sequence: TGTGCCAGCAGAGGTAGGACAGACTCTGGGGCCAACGTCCTGACTTTC. Protein sequence: CASRGRTDSGANVLTF.

The chain couples TRBV6-1 to TRBJ1-5; D possibly corresponds to TRBD1 (6 bases). CDR3 length equals 14 residues. Trimming shortened V by 7 bases and J by 4 bases, and 14 bases separated the two germline ends. Germline V lookup: CDR1 MNHNS, CDR2 SASEGT. The CDR3 reads CASMGARKNQPQHF. CDR3 in DNA: TGTGCCAGCATGGGGGCCAGGAAAAATCAGCCCCAGCATTTT.

The rearrangement uses TRBV29-1 and TRBJ1-2; perhaps TRBD1 as D (6 bases). This CDR3 comprises 13 residues. V lost 4 bases, J lost 6 bases, and 15 bases lay in between. Per the germline V gene, CDR1 is SQVTM and CDR2 is ANQGSEA. This CDR3 reads CSVVKGVRDGYTF. In nucleotides, the CDR3 is TGCAGCGTTGTAAAGGGGGTTCGCGATGGCTACACCTTC.

The chain couples TRBV27 to TRBJ2-3; D call uncertain. The CDR3 loop spans 16 amino acids. The germline CDR1 and CDR2 sequences are MNHEY and SMNVEV (reference sequence). V lost 10 bases and J lost 12, with 32 bases in between. The CDR3 DNA reads as TGTGCCACCGGTAGCTGGCCAACACTAAACTCAGTGCCCCAGTATTTT. Amino acid sequence: CATGSWPTLNSVPQYF.

This clone was counted between two and nine times. This chain uses TRBV7-2 with TRBJ2-1, with 15 bases matching TRBD2. This CDR3 region has 15 residues. CDR1 is SGHTA and CDR2 is FQGNSA in the germline V gene. The junction had 7 bases not matched to a gene; V was cut back by 7 bases and J by 9 bases. The CDR3 coding sequence is TGTGCCAGCATTTTTACGGGACTAGCGGGGGGTGAGCAGTTCTTC. This gives the protein CASIFTGLAGGEQFF.

V is TRBV19 and J is TRBJ2-4; weak D call: TRBD2 (6 bases). This CDR3 has 14 residues. CDR1 and CDR2 (germline): LNHDA, SQIVND (reference sequence). V was cut by 4 bases and J by 7 bases, with 14 bases left in between. The CDR3 DNA sequence: TGTGCCAGTAGTAGGCCGGGACTGGGGAACATTCAGTACTTC. Translated: CASSRPGLGNIQYF.

This chain uses TRBV5-6 with TRBJ1-5; possibly TRBD1 for D (6 bases). V was clipped by 1 base and J by 0 bases, with 8 bases between them. This CDR3 comprises 15 residues. Germline V gene lookup returns CDR1 SGHDT and CDR2 YYEEEE. CDR3 region: CASSLRGYSNQPQHF. Written as DNA, the CDR3 is TGTGCCAGCAGCTTGAGGGGGTATAGCAATCAGCCCCAGCATTTT. Full variable domain (rest looked up from reference TRBV5-6 and TRBJ1-5): DAGVTQSPTHLIKTRGQQVTLRCSPKSGHDTVSWYQQALGQGPQFIFQYYEEEERQRGNFPDRFSGHQFPNYSSELNVNALLLGDSALYLCASSLRGYSNQPQHFGDGTRLSIL.

Of note for this clone: This sample also contains other DNA sequences that code for the same CDR3. The genes are TRBV7-9 and TRBJ2-7; 7 bases align to TRBD2. CDR1 is SEHNR, CDR2 FQNEAQ, per germline (reference sequence). The CDR3 extends over 14 amino acids. The V and J ends lost 0 bases and 4 bases, in that order; junction bases with no gene match: 3. The CDR3 sequence: CASSLAGGAYEQYF. The DNA for the CDR3 is TGTGCCAGCAGCTTAGCGGGAGGGGCTTACGAGCAGTACTTC.

This clone was found once. The chain links TRBV7-2 to TRBJ1-4; D perhaps matches TRBD1 (5 bases). This CDR3 has 13 residues. Germline V CDR1 and CDR2: SGHTA, FQGNSA. The ends were cut back, 10 bases at V and 6 bases at J, with 15 bases in the middle. CDR3 bases: TGTGCCAACTTCGACAGACCCTATGAAAAACTGTTTTTT. As protein: CANFDRPYEKLFF.

The chain recombines TRBV18 with TRBJ1-5, with D hard to call. The CDR3 has 15 amino acids. Germline V gives CDR1 KGHSH, CDR2 LQKENI. Trimming removed 6 bases at V and 0 bases at J, with 12 bases between. The CDR3 sequence is CASSIAHNSNQPQHF. Here the CDR3 DNA reads TGTGCCAGCTCCATAGCCCACAATAGCAATCAGCCCCAGCATTTT.

The J gene is TRBJ2-7, the V gene TRBV7-8; the D gene is possibly TRBD2 (5 bases). Between the trimmed V and J ends, which lost 1 base and 4 bases, there was a span of 8 bases. Germline V gene lookup returns CDR1 SGHVS and CDR2 FQNEAQ. The CDR3 has 13 amino acids. The CDR3 coding sequence is TGTGCCAGCAGCTTAGAAACGGGGTACGAGCAGTACTTC. Protein: CASSLETGYEQYF.

Here the CDR3 DNA reads TGTGCCAGCAGCTTAGGACGCGGGACCCGGAACACCGGGGAGCTGTTTTTT. Translating it yields CASSLGRGTRNTGELFF. The rearrangement links TRBV7-2 to TRBJ2-2, with D tentatively TRBD2 (6 bases). Trimming took 1 base from V and 1 from J, leaving 13 bases between them. Germline V gives CDR1 SGHTA, CDR2 FQGNSA. The CDR3 has 17 amino acids.

This clone is medium-sized within its sample. This chain links TRBV28 with TRBJ1-1, with a tentative D call TRBD1 (6 bases). Germline V gene lookup returns CDR1 MDHEN and CDR2 SYDVKM. The V end was cut by 5 bases, the J end by 0 bases, with 7 bases between. The CDR3 length is 13 residues. CDR3 in amino acids: CASSGTLNTEAFF. The CDR3 bases are TGTGCCAGCAGTGGGACACTGAACACTGAAGCTTTCTTT.

The chain recombines TRBV27 with TRBJ2-2; tentative D call: TRBD2 (6 bases). Trimming shortened V by 7 bases and J by 1 base, and 13 bases separated the two germline ends. There are 15 residues in the CDR3. Per the germline V gene, CDR1 is MNHEY and CDR2 is SMNVEV (reference sequence). As DNA, the CDR3 is TGTGCCAGCAAACCCGGGACTCAGAACACCGGGGAGCTGTTTTTT. Residues: CASKPGTQNTGELFF.

This chain connects TRBV7-3 to TRBJ1-1; no clear D gene. The germline CDR1 and CDR2 sequences are SGHTA and FQGTGA. Trimming took 4 bases from V and 0 from J, leaving 9 bases between them. The CDR3 extends over 14 amino acids. CDR3 residues: CASSSTHMNTEAFF. For the CDR3, the DNA is TGTGCCAGCAGCTCGACACATATGAACACTGAAGCTTTCTTT.

V is TRBV6-6 and J is TRBJ2-2, with D uncertain. The V end lost 3 bases, the J end lost 7 bases, and 6 bases lay between the germline ends. The CDR3 runs 12 residues. Per the germline V gene, CDR1 is MNHNY and CDR2 is SVGAGI (reference sequence). DNA of the CDR3: TGTGCCAGCAGTTATGGCATCGGGGAGCTGTTTTTT. Protein product: CASSYGIGELFF.

The V and J genes are TRBV4-3 and TRBJ2-3; 7 positions agree with TRBD2. V was pared by 3 bases and J by 1 base, with 1 base of the junction left unmatched. CDR1 is LGHNA, CDR2 YSLEER, per germline. CDR3 size: 14 residues. DNA for the CDR3: TGCGCCAGCAGCCAGGGAGGGGGCACAGATACGCAGTATTTT. Translation: CASSQGGGTDTQYF.

The gene calls are TRBV10-3 and TRBJ1-3; 8 positions agree with TRBD1. V shed 10 bases, J shed 4 bases, and the junction held 6 bases outside the gene matches. The CDR3 consists of 13 residues. Germline V gene data show CDR1 as ENHRY and CDR2 as SYGVKD. The CDR3 region is CAKDRVRGNTIYF. Written as DNA, the CDR3 is TGTGCCAAGGACAGGGTGCGAGGAAACACCATATATTTT.